The next 16 T cell receptor beta chains were all read from a single sample in a study of blood T cell repertoires in COVID-19. Produced via immunoSEQ multiplex PCR; TCRdb's table is partial and in-frame only. The sample has 210,000 or so clones, 90% seen once. The sequenced material came from peripheral blood. These receptors were taken from a man in his fifties with acute or convalescent COVID-19.

V is TRBV20-1 and J is TRBJ2-7; D gene unclear. The CDR3 has 12 amino acids. Trimming took off 6 bases at V and 0 bases at J, with 9 bases between the two ends. Per germline, CDR1 DFQATT and CDR2 SNEGSKA (reference sequence). DNA of the CDR3: TGCAGTGCCAGTCCCCTCTCCTACGAGCAGTACTTC. This encodes CSASPLSYEQYF.

The J gene is TRBJ1-2, the V gene TRBV28, with D uncertain. The CDR3 runs to 16 residues. Germline V gives CDR1 MDHEN, CDR2 SYDVKM. V dropped 3 bases and J dropped 4 bases, with 18 bases sitting between them. Here the CDR3 reads CASSFGQMGQVYGYTF. The CDR3 DNA sequence: TGTGCCAGCAGTTTTGGCCAGATGGGCCAGGTCTATGGCTACACCTTC.

This clone appeared once. The rearrangement links TRBV11-2 to TRBJ1-1, with D possibly being TRBD1 (6 bases). The CDR3 has 12 amino acids. Germline CDR1 and CDR2: SGHAT and FQNNGV. Trimming shortened V by 6 bases and J by 1 base, and 6 bases separated the two germline ends. CDR3 residues: CASRTGNTEAFF. The CDR3 nucleotides read TGTGCCAGCAGGACAGGGAACACTGAAGCTTTCTTT.

The chain links TRBV6-2 or TRBV6-3 to TRBJ2-5; TRBD2 matches at 8 bases. This CDR3 spans 12 amino acids. V gave up 5 bases and J gave up 5 bases; unmatched junction bases: 1. CDR1 is MNHEY, CDR2 SVGEGT, per germline. The CDR3 region has the DNA TGTGCCAGCAGTCGACTAGCGGAGACCCAGTACTTC. Translation: CASSRLAETQYF.

DNA of the CDR3: TGTGCCAGCAGTTACGACAGGGGGCTGGGCGGGGAGCTGTTTTTT. Translation: CASSYDRGLGGELFF. The chain is built from TRBV11-2 and TRBJ2-2; 10 bases match TRBD1. Germline-derived CDR1 and CDR2 are SGHAT and FQNNGV. The CDR3 has 15 residues. V was clipped by 6 bases and J by 7 bases; unmatched bases: 8.

With regard to this clone: Other DNA sequences in this sample translate to the same CDR3. This chain joins TRBV6-5 and TRBJ1-3; possible D gene TRBD1, 5 bases. Trimming removed 0 bases at V and 4 bases at J, with 10 bases between. The germline V gene encodes CDR1 MNHEY and CDR2 SVGAGI. The CDR3 contains 15 residues. The chain's CDR3 is CASSYSTGVGNTIYF. DNA of the CDR3: TGTGCCAGCAGTTACTCGACGGGGGTCGGAAACACCATATATTTT.

CDR3 sequence (DNA): TGTGCCAGCAGCCGTGACAGGGTTGGTACCGGGGAGCTGTTTTTT. It yields the protein CASSRDRVGTGELFF. V and J are TRBV7-2 and TRBJ2-2; 7 nucleotides agree with TRBD1. This CDR3 spans 15 amino acids. CDR1 and CDR2 (germline): SGHTA, FQGNSA. V dropped 5 bases and J dropped 5; count of bases not matched to a gene: 8.

The chain joins TRBV5-4 to TRBJ2-3; 7 positions agree with TRBD1. After removal of 4 bases from V and 1 base from J, the junction contained 9 bases not matched to a gene. The CDR3 length is 16 residues. Germline V gene sequence: CDR1 SGHNT, CDR2 YYREEE (reference sequence). CDR3 sequence reads: CASSPWVGGRTDTQYF. CDR3 sequence (DNA): TGTGCCAGCAGCCCTTGGGTAGGGGGCCGCACAGATACGCAGTATTTT.

The chain joins TRBV5-3 to TRBJ1-1; 8 bases are a match to TRBD1. TRBV5-3 is treated as an ORF (open reading frame) with a function not yet certain. After removal of 3 bases from V and 1 base from J, the junction contained 11 bases not matched to a gene. The CDR3 is 17 residues long. CDR3 amino acids: CARSSQSPTGANTEAFF. The CDR3 DNA sequence: TGTGCCAGAAGCTCCCAATCACCGACAGGGGCGAACACTGAAGCTTTCTTT.

This chain joins TRBV7-3 and TRBJ1-1, with 8 bases identical to TRBD1. CDR3 length equals 15 residues. Germline V lookup: CDR1 SGHTA, CDR2 FQGTGA. Unmatched junction bases numbered 8, after V lost 5 bases and J lost 3 bases. CDR3 region: CASSPWTGRDTEAFF. CDR3 DNA sequence: TGTGCCAGCAGCCCCTGGACAGGGAGGGACACTGAAGCTTTCTTT.

This rearrangement joins TRBV30 to TRBJ1-5, with 7 nucleotides matching TRBD1. V trimming: 0 bases; J trimming: 0 bases; junction bases outside the gene matches: 5. The length of the CDR3 is 16 residues. Looked up from germline, CDR1 is GTSNPN and CDR2 is SVGIG (reference sequence). This chain's CDR3 is CAWSVLAGGSNQPQHF. The CDR3 DNA sequence: TGTGCCTGGAGTGTACTGGCAGGGGGTAGCAATCAGCCCCAGCATTTT.

This sequence joins TRBV6-2 or TRBV6-3 and TRBJ1-1, with unresolved D. Germline V CDR1 and CDR2: MNHEY, SVGEGT. CDR3 length equals 14 residues. V lost 4 bases and J lost 3, with 12 bases in between. CDR3 DNA: TGTGCCAGCAGTTTCCTGGTGGGCTACACTGAAGCTTTCTTT. As protein: CASSFLVGYTEAFF.

The chain employs TRBV7-2 and TRBJ2-1; 10 nucleotides match TRBD2. Germline V lookup: CDR1 SGHTA, CDR2 FQGNSA. This CDR3 region has 15 residues. V lost 4 bases, J lost 3 bases, and 3 bases stayed unmatched. CDR3 DNA sequence: TGTGCCAGCAGCTCCTCTAGCGGGAGCTACAATGAGCAGTTCTTC. It specifies CASSSSSGSYNEQFF.

The genes are TRBV20-1 and TRBJ2-1; unclear D gene. CDR3 size: 9 residues. Deletions cut 2 bases from V and 10 bases from J, with 3 bases between. Germline CDR1 reads DFQATT; CDR2 reads SNEGSKA (reference sequence). This chain's CDR3 is CSARQEQFF. CDR3 in DNA: TGCAGTGCTAGACAGGAGCAGTTCTTC.

The chain links TRBV28 to TRBJ1-2; D is perhaps TRBD1 (5 bases). V shed 6 bases and J shed 1 base, with 15 bases lying between them. The CDR3 has 15 residues. Germline CDR1 and CDR2: MDHEN and SYDVKM. CDR3 sequence: CASSETGTLNYGYTF. DNA of the CDR3: TGTGCCAGCAGCGAGACTGGGACTCTTAACTATGGCTACACCTTC.

V is TRBV30 and J is TRBJ2-5, with 7 positions matching TRBD2. The CDR3 has 13 amino acids. Germline-derived CDR1 and CDR2 are GTSNPN and SVGIG (reference sequence). V shed 1 base, J shed 5 bases, and the junction held 4 bases outside the gene matches. The CDR3 protein is CAWSGTSPETQYF. In nucleotides, the CDR3 is TGTGCCTGGAGTGGGACTAGTCCGGAGACCCAGTACTTC.